The sequence of this T cell receptor beta chain was determined in a study of blood T cell repertoires in COVID-19. Whole-study context: The cDNA or gDNA used as material had been derived from T cells, B-cell-depleted T cells, or PBMCs.

Per the original data handling: Reference gene primer amplification yielded estimated nucleated cell counts. TCRdb's table, derived via immunoSEQ multiplex PCR, lists solely in-frame clones and lacks some. The DNA was the basis for D and trimming; V, J and clone size are from that table. This sample has around 480,000 clones; about 87% occur once, and the top ten carry roughly 12%. Seattle patients were enrolled during active infection and followed longitudinally. The CDR3 is 11 amino acids. Germline CDR1 is ENHRY and CDR2 is SYGVKD. Trimming took off 10 bases at V and 7 bases at J, with 11 bases between the two ends.

The TCR sequence derives from a woman between 45 and 65 years old with COVID-19, enrolled during active disease. The gene calls are TRBV10-3 and TRBJ2-1; a possible D gene is TRBD1 (5 bases). Sequencing input: peripheral blood. The CDR3 sequence is CANSQGNEQFF. As DNA, the CDR3 is TGTGCCAATTCTCAGGGAAATGAGCAGTTCTTC.